One and the same sample provided the 30 T cell receptor beta chains below, sequenced in a study of CD4 T cells in relation to SARS-CoV-2 and coronaviruses. Unexposed donor CD4+ T cells date from about 2011-2018, before the COVID-19 pandemic. Isolation of CD4+ T cells took place after roughly nine days in culture. Profiling relied on immunoSEQ multiplex PCR, and the TCRdb table lists in-frame clones only, not all of them. The sample lists more than 20,000 clones; about 70% were seen once. These receptors lack a known antigen. Sequencing input: CD4+ T cells from PBMCs, cultured in vitro. The receptors derive from a human donor in good health.

The chain links TRBV5-1 to TRBJ2-2; 9 bases are a match to TRBD2. The V and J ends lost 0 bases and 6 bases, in that order; junction bases with no gene match: 0. Germline V CDR1 and CDR2: SGHRS, YFSETQ. CDR3 length: 14 amino acids. CDR3 in DNA: TGCGCCAGCAGCTTGGCTAGCGGGGCCGGGGAGCTGTTTTTT. It specifies CASSLASGAGELFF.

This clone came up a few times. This chain links TRBV4-3 with TRBJ2-1, with 8 bases fitting TRBD1. This CDR3 has 16 amino acids. Germline trimming cut 5 bases from V and 4 bases from J; bases unmatched to any gene: 10. Germline V gene sequence: CDR1 LGHNA, CDR2 YSLEER. Here the CDR3 reads CASSSLPGQAYNEQFF. CDR3 nucleotides: TGCGCCAGCAGCAGCCTTCCGGGACAGGCGTACAATGAGCAGTTCTTC.

V usage is TRBV7-4 and J usage is TRBJ1-4; 7 bases align to TRBD1. The CDR3 spans 18 residues. The V and J ends lost 3 bases and 3 bases, in that order; junction bases with no gene match: 13. Germline V lookup: CDR1 SGHVT, CDR2 SQSDAQ. The CDR3 reads CASSFGPGGVRANEKLFF. The CDR3 DNA reads TGTGCCAGCAGCTTTGGTCCAGGGGGGGTAAGAGCTAATGAAAAACTGTTTTTT.

In this sample, this clone turned up a few times. The rearrangement uses TRBV3-1 (or the pseudogene TRBV3-2) and TRBJ1-1; 7 positions match TRBD1. V dropped 4 bases and J dropped 1; count of bases not matched to a gene: 15. There are 18 residues in the CDR3. Germline assignment: CDR1 LGHDT and CDR2 YNNKEL (reference sequence). In nucleotides, the CDR3 is TGTGCCAGCAGCCGAAAGGACAGGATCAACCCCCCGAACACTGAAGCTTTCTTT. Amino acids: CASSRKDRINPPNTEAFF.

This clone appeared a few times. The chain employs TRBV7-9 and TRBJ1-1; D remains ambiguous. The V gene's germline CDR1 is SEHNR and CDR2 FQNEAQ (reference sequence). V dropped 2 bases and J dropped 1 base, with 8 bases sitting between them. The length of the CDR3 is 14 residues. The CDR3 DNA is TGTGCCAGCAGCTTACCGGCGAGGAACACTGAAGCTTTCTTT. It is translated as CASSLPARNTEAFF. Complete variable domain (other parts from reference TRBV7-9 and TRBJ1-1): DTGVSQNPRHKITKRGQNVTFRCDPISEHNRLYWYRQTLGQGPEFLTYFQNEAQLEKSRLLSDRFSAERPKGSFSTLEIQRTEQGDSAMYLCASSLPARNTEAFFGQGTRLTVV.

The chain couples TRBV28 to TRBJ1-5; tentative D call: TRBD1 (5 bases). Deletions cut 3 bases from V and 0 bases from J, with 9 bases between. The CDR3 extends over 15 amino acids. Germline V gives CDR1 MDHEN, CDR2 SYDVKM. The CDR3 spells CASSLAGASNQPQHF. The CDR3, as DNA: TGTGCCAGCAGTTTGGCCGGGGCTAGCAATCAGCCCCAGCATTTT.

This chain links TRBV11-2 with TRBJ2-7, with D unclear. With 5 bases removed from V and 3 bases from J, the gap between germline ends came to 23 bases. The CDR3 length is 17 residues. The germline V gene has CDR1 SGHAT and CDR2 FQNNGV. The DNA for the CDR3 is TGTGCCAGCAGCCCCCCTCCCCGAAGGGTATACATCTACGAGCAGTACTTC. Its translation: CASSPPPRRVYIYEQYF.

This clone was seen only a few times. The J gene is TRBJ1-2, the V gene TRBV30; possibly TRBD1 for D (5 bases). Trimming cost V 6 bases and J 8 bases, with 22 bases left between them. Germline loops: CDR1 GTSNPN, CDR2 SVGIG (reference sequence). This CDR3 has 14 amino acids. The CDR3 sequence: CACGTEFSSGGYTF. The CDR3 nucleotides are TGTGCCTGCGGGACCGAGTTCTCTTCGGGGGGCTACACCTTC.

The genes are TRBV11-2 and TRBJ1-2; the match to TRBD1 covers 11 bases. This CDR3 is 17 amino acids long. Trimming at V came to 4 bases and at J to 5 bases, leaving 12 bases not matched to a gene. Germline V lookup: CDR1 SGHAT, CDR2 FQNNGV. The DNA of the CDR3 is TGTGCCAGCAGCTCCCTTCGGACAGGGGGCGCATCTTATGGCTACACCTTC. This codes for CASSSLRTGGASYGYTF.

This rearrangement joins TRBV9 to TRBJ1-3; 12 bases are a match to TRBD1. The CDR3 is made up of 16 amino acids. Germline-derived CDR1 and CDR2 are SGDLS and YYNGEE. Unmatched junction bases numbered 2, after V lost 0 bases and J lost 4 bases. CDR3 loop: CASSVGDRGPGNTIYF. The CDR3 region has the DNA TGTGCCAGCAGCGTAGGGGACAGGGGGCCGGGAAACACCATATATTTT.

This clone was seen more than once but under ten times. The rearrangement joins TRBV29-1 to TRBJ2-1, with D perhaps matching TRBD2 (6 bases). In germline, CDR1 is SQVTM, CDR2 ANQGSEA. The ends were cut back, 4 bases at V and 6 bases at J, with 16 bases in the middle. The CDR3 is 14 residues long. The CDR3 DNA sequence: TGCAGCGTTGCGGAGGGAGGAGGCCCCAATGAGCAGTTCTTC. It codes for CSVAEGGGPNEQFF.

The count of this clone is one. The chain employs TRBV7-9 and TRBJ2-3; 11 nucleotides line up with TRBD2. Germline V CDR1 and CDR2: SEHNR, FQNEAQ (reference sequence). The CDR3 runs 16 residues. V dropped 7 bases and J dropped 4; count of bases not matched to a gene: 10. The CDR3: CASTQGLAGGADTQYF. CDR3 bases: TGTGCCAGCACCCAAGGGCTAGCGGGAGGTGCAGATACGCAGTATTTT.

This rearrangement joins TRBV19 to TRBJ2-1; TRBD1 aligns across 9 bases. CDR3 length: 14 amino acids. Germline loops: CDR1 LNHDA, CDR2 SQIVND (reference sequence). Trimming removed 5 bases from V and 7 bases from J; junction bases left unmatched: 6. In DNA, the CDR3 is TGTGCCAGTAGTGGCCCGACAGGGGGGAATGAGCAGTTCTTC. This translates into CASSGPTGGNEQFF.

The rearrangement uses TRBV9 and TRBJ2-7; 12 nucleotides match TRBD2. Germline V lookup: CDR1 SGDLS, CDR2 YYNGEE. After removal of 3 bases from V and 4 bases from J, the junction contained 5 bases not matched to a gene. The CDR3 length is 15 residues. The CDR3 loop reads CASSATSGRGYEQYF. CDR3 in DNA: TGTGCCAGCAGCGCGACTAGCGGGAGAGGATACGAGCAGTACTTC. Together with reference TRBV9 and TRBJ2-7, the CDR3 gives the full variable domain: DSGVTQTPKHLITATGQRVTLRCSPRSGDLSVYWYQQSLDQGLQFLIQYYNGEERAKGNILERFSAQQFPDLHSELNLSSLELGDSALYFCASSATSGRGYEQYFGPGTRLTVT.

The CDR3 loop reads CASSQAGGVRSPLHF. The DNA for the CDR3 is TGTGCCAGCAGCCAAGCTGGGGGAGTTAGGTCACCCCTCCACTTT. The rearrangement joins TRBV3-1 (or the pseudogene TRBV3-2) to TRBJ1-6, with a possible D match to TRBD1 (5 bases). CDR1 LGHDT and CDR2 YNNKEL come from the germline V gene (reference sequence). Trimming cost V 1 base and J 10 bases, with 14 bases left between them. The CDR3 consists of 15 residues.

The chain joins TRBV21-1 to TRBJ2-7. TRBV21-1 is marked as a pseudogene. The CDR3 has 16 amino acids. The DNA for the CDR3 is TGTGCCAGCAGCAAAGAAGACGGTACGGCCATCCGGGAGCAGTACTTC. Protein product: CASSKEDGTAIREQYF.

The chain employs TRBV27 and TRBJ2-1, with a weak D call TRBD1 (7 bases). V lost 4 bases and J lost 8, with 18 bases in between. Per the germline V gene, CDR1 is MNHEY and CDR2 is SMNVEV (reference sequence). This CDR3 has 15 residues. The CDR3 DNA sequence: TGTGCCAGCAGTTCGAACAGGGGAGGTAGCGATGAGCAGTTCTTC. Protein product: CASSSNRGGSDEQFF.

This chain links TRBV10-1 with TRBJ2-1, with 10 bases identical to TRBD2. The CDR3 length is 16 residues. The germline V gene has CDR1 WNHNN and CDR2 SYGVQD (reference sequence). V shed 3 bases, J shed 9 bases, and the junction held 11 bases outside the gene matches. CDR3 sequence: CASSDMWSGGAGEQFF. The DNA for the CDR3 is TGCGCCAGCAGTGATATGTGGAGCGGGGGGGCCGGTGAGCAGTTCTTC.

The V call is TRBV12-3 or TRBV12-4, the J call TRBJ2-2; D is unresolved. The CDR3 is 11 residues long. V shed 5 bases and J shed 8 bases, with 6 bases lying between them. CDR3 DNA: TGTGCCAGCAGTCCGGTGGGGGAGCTGTTTTTT. Protein product: CASSPVGELFF.

This rearrangement joins TRBV5-1 to TRBJ1-6, with 8 positions matching TRBD1. With 7 bases clipped from V and 5 bases from J, the junction kept 14 bases outside the gene matches. CDR1 is SGHRS and CDR2 is YFSETQ in the germline V gene. The CDR3 spans 17 residues. The CDR3 DNA is TGCGCCAGCTCTCAAGGCCGGGACAGGTTCAATAATTCACCCCTCCACTTT. Encoded protein: CASSQGRDRFNNSPLHF.

V usage is TRBV2 and J usage is TRBJ1-1; D uncertain. V was clipped by 2 bases and J by 5 bases, with 9 bases between them. The CDR3 consists of 13 residues. Per germline, CDR1 SNHLY and CDR2 FYNNEI. This CDR3 is CASSEIQQTEAFF. The DNA for the CDR3 is TGTGCCAGCAGTGAAATTCAGCAGACTGAAGCTTTCTTT. The entire variable domain, with the rest obtained from reference TRBV2 and TRBJ1-1, is as follows: EPEVTQTPSHQVTQMGQEVILRCVPISNHLYFYWYRQILGQKVEFLVSFYNNEISEKSEIFDDQFSVERPDGSNFTLKIRSTKLEDSAMYFCASSEIQQTEAFFGQGTRLTVV.

The chain recombines TRBV6-1 with TRBJ1-2, with 8 bases aligning to TRBD1. V trimming: 2 bases; J trimming: 4 bases; junction bases outside the gene matches: 6. The CDR3 is 15 residues long. Germline V gene lookup returns CDR1 MNHNS and CDR2 SASEGT. CDR3 sequence reads: CASSEIAGGPYGYTF. CDR3 in DNA: TGTGCCAGCAGTGAAATTGCAGGGGGCCCCTATGGCTACACCTTC.

This chain connects TRBV29-1 to TRBJ2-1; D is possibly TRBD2 (8 bases). Deletions cut 7 bases from V and 7 bases from J, with 20 bases between. Germline V gives CDR1 SQVTM, CDR2 ANQGSEA. CDR3 size: 14 residues. The CDR3 region is CSAGLAGGLNEQFF. CDR3 sequence (DNA): TGCAGCGCAGGACTAGCAGGGGGGTTGAATGAGCAGTTCTTC.

V usage is TRBV7-3 and J usage is TRBJ2-5, with D perhaps being TRBD1 or TRBD2 (5 bases each). This CDR3 is built from 16 residues. The germline gives CDR1 SGHTA, CDR2 FQGTGA. V was trimmed by 1 base and J by 5 bases, leaving 17 bases between them. Here the CDR3 DNA reads TGTGCCAGCAGCTTAAAGGTTGGGGGACCCTCGGAGACCCAGTACTTC. It is translated as CASSLKVGGPSETQYF.

This clone was counted once. V and J are TRBV6-5 and TRBJ2-3; no definite D call. The CDR3 consists of 14 residues. The germline V and J ends were trimmed by 2 bases and 1 base, with 7 bases remaining between them. In germline, CDR1 is MNHEY, CDR2 SVGAGI. The CDR3 DNA follows: TGTGCCAGCAGTTACCCCTCGGGCACAGATACGCAGTATTTT. Its protein product is CASSYPSGTDTQYF.

This rearrangement joins TRBV7-2 to TRBJ2-3, with TRBD2 matching over 10 bases. Looked up from germline, CDR1 is SGHTA and CDR2 is FQGNSA. The trim removed 5 bases at V and 6 bases at J, leaving 5 bases unmatched. The CDR3 has 14 residues. The CDR3 reads CASSAGLAKDTQYF. The CDR3 coding sequence is TGTGCCAGCAGCGCGGGACTAGCGAAGGATACGCAGTATTTT.

The chain joins TRBV12-3 or TRBV12-4 to TRBJ1-2; TRBD1 matches 8 bases. The CDR3 totals 13 residues. After removal of 1 base from V and 5 bases from J, the junction contained 0 bases not matched to a gene. CDR3 nucleotides: TGTGCCAGCAGTTTAGACAGGGGGTATGGCTACACCTTC. It is translated as CASSLDRGYGYTF.

The chain has TRBV21-1 and TRBJ1-4. TRBV21-1 represents a pseudogene. The CDR3 runs 20 residues. The CDR3 nucleotides read TGTGCCAGCAGCAAAGAGGGGAGACATTTACTCATCTTACCGGGTGAAAAACTGTTTTTT. It translates to CASSKEGRHLLILPGEKLFF.

The rearrangement uses TRBV18 and TRBJ1-2; tentative D call: TRBD1 (5 bases). From germline, CDR1 is KGHSH and CDR2 LQKENI. V shed 3 bases and J shed 4 bases, with 21 bases lying between them. The CDR3 is 17 residues long. In DNA form, the CDR3 reads TGTGCCAGCTCACCGTGGGATAACTTACGTGGGACCTATGGCTACACCTTC. It codes for CASSPWDNLRGTYGYTF.

This rearrangement joins TRBV12-3 or TRBV12-4 to TRBJ2-3; D not resolved. CDR3 length: 12 amino acids. V shed 5 bases and J shed 0 bases, with 3 bases lying between them. CDR3 nucleotide sequence: TGTGCCAGCAGTCCGAGCACAGATACGCAGTATTTT. Translation gives CASSPSTDTQYF.